This T cell receptor (beta chain) was found in a study of blood T cells in healthy people across ages. The study, taken as a whole, reports: Considered underestimates were the diversity estimates obtained from one million T cells. In long-lived donors, naive CD4+ cell counts and diversity exceeded those of aged donors.

Points on this clonotype: What it binds is not known.

The CDR3 has 15 amino acids. Germline V gene sequence: CDR1 SGHTA, CDR2 FQGNSA. V lost 1 base and J lost 14; bases outside the gene matches: 11. Per-sample PBMC isolation yielded at least 6.5 million cells. Through a sample-barcoded 5' primer and a J-beta primer mix, a second PCR was run for roughly 7 to 11 cycles. A 12-random-nucleotide template-switch adaptor tagged each cDNA molecule. One entry per CDR3 protein results from TCRdb running MiXCR on the 5' RACE reads. The data contain roughly 2 million distinct CDR3 sequences, 49% of them singletons. This receptor was taken from a woman aged 40 to 50 in good health. This chain joins TRBV7-2 and TRBJ2-1; 10 bases align to TRBD1. Sequences were obtained from blood. The CDR3 reads CASSLDGTGAEQKFF. The CDR3 DNA reads as TGTGCCAGCAGCTTAGACGGGACAGGGGCCGAGCAGAAGTTCTTC.